This T cell receptor beta chain was sequenced during a study of blood T cell repertoires in COVID-19. The CDR3 sequence is 14 residues long. The V and J ends lost 9 bases and 0 bases, in that order; junction bases with no gene match: 6. CDR1 is SGHDT and CDR2 is YYEEEE in the germline V gene. Produced via immunoSEQ multiplex PCR; TCRdb's table is partial and in-frame only. Among over 250,000 clones listed, around 84% were seen once. The receptor was isolated from a man under 40 with acute COVID-19. Sequencing input: PBMCs or T cells enriched from blood (not recorded which). The chain joins TRBV5-6 to TRBJ1-1; 9 bases map to TRBD1. For the CDR3, the DNA is TGTGCCACGCGCGGGACAGGGTTGAACACTGAAGCTTTCTTT. This sequence encodes CATRGTGLNTEAFF.